A single sample is the source of the 2 T cell receptor beta chains below, sequenced in a study of CD8 T cells in ankylosing spondylitis. MiXCR was run by TCRdb on the 5' RACE reads, yielding one entry per CDR3 protein. The repertoire includes roughly 230,000 distinct CDR3 sequences, 8% to 11% of them detected once, and roughly 2.5% sits in the top ten. Sequencing was done on a sample of blood, either unsorted or a sorted T cell fraction (not recorded which). The receptors were gathered from a male donor with ankylosing spondylitis or in good health (not recorded which).

This clonotype was recorded at least ten times. The rearrangement joins TRBV29-1 to TRBJ2-1; 15 bases match TRBD2. This CDR3 is built from 17 residues. V dropped 3 bases and J dropped 0; count of bases not matched to a gene: 3. Per germline, CDR1 SQVTM and CDR2 ANQGSEA. The CDR3 bases are TGCAGCGTTGAGTGGACTAGCGGGAGGGGCTCCTACAATGAGCAGTTCTTC. Its protein is CSVEWTSGRGSYNEQFF.

Many counts were recorded for this clonotype. The V gene is TRBV29-1, the J gene TRBJ2-1; D is perhaps TRBD1 (5 bases). The CDR3 length is 12 residues. Germline V CDR1 and CDR2: SQVTM, ANQGSEA. With 4 bases removed from V and 9 bases from J, the gap between germline ends came to 13 bases. Here the CDR3 DNA reads TGCAGCGTTGCGGCAGGCCAGGGTGAGCAGTTCTTC. It encodes CSVAAGQGEQFF.